This TCR beta chain originates from a study of cytomegalovirus exposure and HLA in healthy donors (dated by TCRdb to between 2016 and 2019). For the study in its entirety: The roughly 650 repertoires of the first cohort and the 95 to 150 validation repertoires were produced on the same platform, according to a later analysis. Besides the first cohort of around 670 subjects, a separate validation cohort made up of 90 to 150 different subjects was used. High-throughput TCR immunosequencing, statistical association of individual TCRs with disease status, and machine learning were combined to predict cytomegalovirus infection status. The study aimed to test whether signatures of past pathogen exposure could be identified by cataloging public T cell receptors. What the authors observed across the whole study: In both the original and validation cohorts, the classifier was reported to diagnose cytomegalovirus status with high specificity and sensitivity. Most TCR sequences were observed very rarely across donors, whereas some public TCRs were present in many individuals. In vitro tests confirmed that three of the cytomegalovirus-associated TCR beta chains recognize cytomegalovirus antigens. A total of 150 or so TCR beta chains were listed by the study as associated with cytomegalovirus. It was suggested by the authors that the approach could potentially be generalized to other disease states and immunological phenotypes. All 120 or so repertoires were used to score co-occurrence in the validation cohort in a later analysis, because that analysis had no HLA typing for the cohort. A later analysis found that TCRs clustered in the first cohort also tended to co-occur in the 100 to 150 validation repertoires, with about 94% of cluster scores above 0.

Separate from the roughly 650-subject first cohort, the validation cohort of 120 subjects was the group to which the donors belonged. Points on this clone: The target of this receptor is not known. No base qualities exist here, and no much larger clone lies one base off it.

From its cysteine to its phenylalanine, the CDR3 spans 16 amino acids. Solely the CDR3 DNA is kept, with 48 bases framed from the first base. CDR1 and CDR2, looked up from the germline V gene, are SGHAT and FQNNGV. Compared with germline, V lacks 6 bases and J lacks 1 base; bases without a gene match: 3. The library was produced with the immunoSEQ multiplex PCR assay. For the original study's pipeline: A statistical classification framework was built to diagnose cytomegalovirus status from the catalog of TCR beta chain sequences. TCRdb provides this immuneACCESS table in a form limited to in-frame rearrangements. Some clones are lacking; in checked studies, under half of them reflect an unresolved V gene, and why the rest are absent is not known. V and J calls and clone size follow that table, whereas D and trimming were derived from the DNA. The sample has 50,000 or so clones on record, roughly nine tenths of them singletons. The ten largest clones add up to roughly 8% of the sample.

The receptor's source is a woman aged 18 to 35 in good health and CMV-seropositive. The specimen sequenced was PBMCs. The V and J segments used are TRBV11-2 and TRBJ2-3; 14 middle bases align to TRBD2. The sequenced DNA: TGTGCCAGCAGATCGACTAGCGGGGGGGGCACAGATACGCAGTATTTT. Its product reads: CASRSTSGGGTDTQYF.